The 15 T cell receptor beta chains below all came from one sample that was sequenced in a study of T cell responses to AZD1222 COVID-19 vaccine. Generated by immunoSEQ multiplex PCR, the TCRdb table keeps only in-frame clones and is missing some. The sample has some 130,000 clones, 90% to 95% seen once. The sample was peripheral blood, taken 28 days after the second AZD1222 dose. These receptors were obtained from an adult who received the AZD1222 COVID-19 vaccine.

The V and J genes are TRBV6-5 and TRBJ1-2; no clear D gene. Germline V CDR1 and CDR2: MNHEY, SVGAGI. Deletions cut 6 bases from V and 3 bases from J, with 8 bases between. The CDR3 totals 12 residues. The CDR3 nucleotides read TGTGCCAGCAGCCGGGAAGACTATGGCTACACCTTC. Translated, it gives CASSREDYGYTF.

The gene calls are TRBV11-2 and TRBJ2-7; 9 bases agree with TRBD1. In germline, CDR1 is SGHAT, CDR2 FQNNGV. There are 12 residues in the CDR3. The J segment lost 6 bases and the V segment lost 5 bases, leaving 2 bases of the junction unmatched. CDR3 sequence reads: CASSGTGSEQYF. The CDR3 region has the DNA TGTGCCAGCAGCGGGACAGGGAGCGAGCAGTACTTC.

The CDR3 is CSVDRLLRGTEAFF. The CDR3 bases are TGCAGCGTTGACAGGCTCCTACGGGGCACTGAAGCTTTCTTT. The chain is built from TRBV29-1 and TRBJ1-1; D not resolved. The CDR3 spans 14 residues. V was pared by 3 bases and J by 4 bases, with 15 bases between. Germline V CDR1 and CDR2: SQVTM, ANQGSEA. The whole variable domain, remainder taken from reference TRBV29-1 and TRBJ1-1, is SAVISQKPSRDICQRGTSLTIQCQVDSQVTMMFWYRQQPGQSLTLIATANQGSEATYESGFVIDKFPISRPNLTFSTLTVSNMSPEDSSIYLCSVDRLLRGTEAFFGQGTRLTVV.

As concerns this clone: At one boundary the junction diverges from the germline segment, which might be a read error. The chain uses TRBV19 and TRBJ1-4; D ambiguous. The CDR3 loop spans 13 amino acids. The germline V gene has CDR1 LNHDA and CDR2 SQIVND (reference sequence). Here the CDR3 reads CASSVESGGKLFF. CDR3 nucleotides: TGTGCCAGTAGTGTAGAAAGTGGCGGAAAACTGTTTTTT. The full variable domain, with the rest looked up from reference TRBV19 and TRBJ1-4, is DGGITQSPKYLFRKEGQNVTLSCEQNLNHDAMYWYRQDPGQGLRLIYYSQIVNDFQKGDIAEGYSVSREKKESFPLTVTSAQKNPTAFYLCASSVESGGKLFFGSGTQLSVL.

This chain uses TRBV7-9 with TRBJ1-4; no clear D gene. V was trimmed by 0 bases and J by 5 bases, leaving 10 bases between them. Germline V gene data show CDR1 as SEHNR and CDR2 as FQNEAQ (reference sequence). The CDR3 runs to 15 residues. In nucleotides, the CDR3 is TGTGCCAGCAGCTTAGCCCAGTCTTTAAATGAAAAACTGTTTTTT. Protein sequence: CASSLAQSLNEKLFF.

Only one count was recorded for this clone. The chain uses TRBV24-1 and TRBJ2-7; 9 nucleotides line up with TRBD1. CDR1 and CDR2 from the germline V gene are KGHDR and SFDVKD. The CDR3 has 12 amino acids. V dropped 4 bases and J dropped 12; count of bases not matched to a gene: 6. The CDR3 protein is CATSDPGTGLYF. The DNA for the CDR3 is TGTGCCACCAGTGACCCCGGGACAGGGCTGTACTTC.

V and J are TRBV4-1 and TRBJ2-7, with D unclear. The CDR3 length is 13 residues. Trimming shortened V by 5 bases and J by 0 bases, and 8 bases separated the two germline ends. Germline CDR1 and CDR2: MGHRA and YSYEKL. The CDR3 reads CASSWAPSYEQYF. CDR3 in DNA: TGCGCCAGCAGCTGGGCCCCCTCCTACGAGCAGTACTTC.

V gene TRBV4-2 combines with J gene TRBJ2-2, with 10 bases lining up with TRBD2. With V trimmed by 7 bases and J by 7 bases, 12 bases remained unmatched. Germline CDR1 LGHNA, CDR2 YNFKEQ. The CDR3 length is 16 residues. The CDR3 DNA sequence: TGTGCCAGCACCTTCGTAGCGGGGGGCCCGGGCGGGGAGCTGTTTTTT. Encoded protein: CASTFVAGGPGGELFF.

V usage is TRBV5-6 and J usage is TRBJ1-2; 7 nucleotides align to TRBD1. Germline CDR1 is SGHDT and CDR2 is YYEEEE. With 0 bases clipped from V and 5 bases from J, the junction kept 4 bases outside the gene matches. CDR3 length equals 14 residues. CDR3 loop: CASSLAGGVYGYTF. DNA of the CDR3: TGTGCCAGCAGCTTGGCAGGGGGAGTATATGGCTACACCTTC.

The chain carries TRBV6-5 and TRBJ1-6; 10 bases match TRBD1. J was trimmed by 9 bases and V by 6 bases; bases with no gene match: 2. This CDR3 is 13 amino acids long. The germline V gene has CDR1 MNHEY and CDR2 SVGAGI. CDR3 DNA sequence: TGTGCCAGCAGGGGACAGGGGTCTTCACCCCTCCACTTT. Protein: CASRGQGSSPLHF.

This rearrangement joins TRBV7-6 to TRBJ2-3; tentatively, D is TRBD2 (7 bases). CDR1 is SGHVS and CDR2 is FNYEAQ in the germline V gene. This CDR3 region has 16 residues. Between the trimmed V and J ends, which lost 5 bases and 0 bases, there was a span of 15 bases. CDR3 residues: CASSGYGGPSTDTQYF. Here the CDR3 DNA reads TGTGCCAGCAGCGGCTACGGGGGGCCAAGCACAGATACGCAGTATTTT.

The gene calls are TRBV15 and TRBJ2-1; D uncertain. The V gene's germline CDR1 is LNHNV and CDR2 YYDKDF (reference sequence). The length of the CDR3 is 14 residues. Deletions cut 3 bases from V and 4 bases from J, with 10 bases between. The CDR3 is CATSRGGLYNEQFF. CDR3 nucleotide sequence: TGTGCCACCAGCAGGGGCGGCTTATACAATGAGCAGTTCTTC.

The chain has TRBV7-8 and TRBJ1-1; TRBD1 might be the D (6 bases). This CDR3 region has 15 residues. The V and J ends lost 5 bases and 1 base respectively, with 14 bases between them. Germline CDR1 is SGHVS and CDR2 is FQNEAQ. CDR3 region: CASSKWGLQNTEAFF. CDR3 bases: TGTGCCAGCAGCAAATGGGGGCTACAGAACACTGAAGCTTTCTTT.

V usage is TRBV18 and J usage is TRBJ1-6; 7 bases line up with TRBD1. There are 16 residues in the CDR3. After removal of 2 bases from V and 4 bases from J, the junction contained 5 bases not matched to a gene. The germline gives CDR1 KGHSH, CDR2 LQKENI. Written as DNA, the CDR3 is TGTGCCAGCTCACCAAAGACAGGGACATATAATTCACCCCTCCACTTT. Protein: CASSPKTGTYNSPLHF.

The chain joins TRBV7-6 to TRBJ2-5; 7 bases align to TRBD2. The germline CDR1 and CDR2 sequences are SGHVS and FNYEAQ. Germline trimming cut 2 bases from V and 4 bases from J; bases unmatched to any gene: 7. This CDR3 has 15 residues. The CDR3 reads CASSLKAGYSETQYF. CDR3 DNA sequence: TGTGCCAGCAGCTTAAAAGCGGGGTATTCAGAGACCCAGTACTTC.